This T cell receptor (beta chain) was sequenced in a study of T cell responses to AZD1222 COVID-19 vaccine. TCRdb's copy holds only in-frame clones and misses some; the assay was immunoSEQ multiplex PCR. This repertoire shows 90,000 to 150,000 clones, approximately 85% found once; its top ten account for more than 7.5%. This CDR3 comprises 16 residues. Germline-derived CDR1 and CDR2 are LNHDA and SQIVND (reference sequence). Trimming took 4 bases from V and 1 from J, leaving 16 bases between them. The origin of this receptor is an adult in good health. V usage is TRBV19 and J usage is TRBJ1-2; no firm D call. The source was peripheral blood, collected on day 0 of AZD1222 vaccination. The CDR3 sequence: CASSTESPAVNYGYTF. CDR3 nucleotides: TGTGCCAGTAGTACCGAATCCCCGGCGGTTAACTATGGCTACACCTTC. Supplemented by reference TRBV19 and TRBJ1-2, the full variable domain reads DGGITQSPKYLFRKEGQNVTLSCEQNLNHDAMYWYRQDPGQGLRLIYYSQIVNDFQKGDIAEGYSVSREKKESFPLTVTSAQKNPTAFYLCASSTESPAVNYGYTFGSGTRLTVV.